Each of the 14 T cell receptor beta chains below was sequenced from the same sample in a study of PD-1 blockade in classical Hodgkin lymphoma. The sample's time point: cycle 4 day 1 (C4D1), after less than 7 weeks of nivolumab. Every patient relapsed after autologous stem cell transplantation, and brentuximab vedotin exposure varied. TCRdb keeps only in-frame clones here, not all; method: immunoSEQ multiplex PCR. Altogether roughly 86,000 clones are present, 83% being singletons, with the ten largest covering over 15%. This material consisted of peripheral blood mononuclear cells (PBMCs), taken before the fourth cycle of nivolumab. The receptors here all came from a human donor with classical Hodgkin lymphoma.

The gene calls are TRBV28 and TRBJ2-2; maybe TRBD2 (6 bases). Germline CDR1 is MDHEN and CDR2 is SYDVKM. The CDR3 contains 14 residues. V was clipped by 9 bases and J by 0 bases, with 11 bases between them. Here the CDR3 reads CASSGPANTGELFF. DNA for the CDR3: TGTGCCAGTAGCGGCCCCGCGAACACCGGGGAGCTGTTTTTT.

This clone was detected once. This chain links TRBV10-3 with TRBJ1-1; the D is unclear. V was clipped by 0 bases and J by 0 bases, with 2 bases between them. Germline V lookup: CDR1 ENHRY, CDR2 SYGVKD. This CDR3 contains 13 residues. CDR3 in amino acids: CAISESVNTEAFF. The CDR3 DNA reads TGTGCCATCAGTGAGTCAGTGAACACTGAAGCTTTCTTT.

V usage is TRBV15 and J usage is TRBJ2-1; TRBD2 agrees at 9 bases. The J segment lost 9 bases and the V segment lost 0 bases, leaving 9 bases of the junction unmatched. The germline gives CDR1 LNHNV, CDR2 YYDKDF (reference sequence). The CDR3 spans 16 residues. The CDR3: CATSRDLSGRLGEQFF. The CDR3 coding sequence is TGTGCCACCAGCAGAGATCTCAGCGGGAGGTTGGGTGAGCAGTTCTTC.

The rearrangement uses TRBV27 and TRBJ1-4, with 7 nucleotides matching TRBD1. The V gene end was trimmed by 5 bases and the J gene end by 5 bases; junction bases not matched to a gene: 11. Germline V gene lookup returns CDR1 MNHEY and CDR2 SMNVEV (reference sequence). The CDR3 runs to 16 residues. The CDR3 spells CASSPRGTVLNEKLFF. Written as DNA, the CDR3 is TGTGCCAGCAGTCCCAGAGGGACAGTCCTAAATGAAAAACTGTTTTTT.

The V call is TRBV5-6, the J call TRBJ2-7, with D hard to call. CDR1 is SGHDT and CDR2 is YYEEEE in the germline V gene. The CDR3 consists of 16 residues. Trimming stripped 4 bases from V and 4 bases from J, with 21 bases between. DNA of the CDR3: TGTGCCAGCAGCGCACAACGAACGCGGCTCCAGTACGAGCAGTACTTC. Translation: CASSAQRTRLQYEQYF.

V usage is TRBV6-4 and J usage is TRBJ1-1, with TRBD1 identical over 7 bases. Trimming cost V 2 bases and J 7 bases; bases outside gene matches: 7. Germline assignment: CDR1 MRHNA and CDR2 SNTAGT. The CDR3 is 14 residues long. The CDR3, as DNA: TGTGCCAGCAGTGACGACAGGGCAGAGAGTGAAGCTTTCTTT. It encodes CASSDDRAESEAFF.

The CDR3 is CAISSGAPDEQYF. The CDR3 DNA reads as TGTGCCATCAGTTCCGGGGCACCGGACGAGCAGTACTTC. The chain uses TRBV10-3 and TRBJ2-7; either TRBD1 or TRBD2 may fit D (5 bases each). Trimming took off 5 bases at V and 5 bases at J, with 13 bases between the two ends. The CDR3 sequence is 13 residues long. Germline values: CDR1 ENHRY, CDR2 SYGVKD.

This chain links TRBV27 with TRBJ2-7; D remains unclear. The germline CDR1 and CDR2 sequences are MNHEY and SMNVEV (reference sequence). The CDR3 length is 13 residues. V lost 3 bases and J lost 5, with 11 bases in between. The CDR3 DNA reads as TGTGCCAGCAGTTTTGTGGTGGCGGACGAGCAGTACTTC. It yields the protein CASSFVVADEQYF.

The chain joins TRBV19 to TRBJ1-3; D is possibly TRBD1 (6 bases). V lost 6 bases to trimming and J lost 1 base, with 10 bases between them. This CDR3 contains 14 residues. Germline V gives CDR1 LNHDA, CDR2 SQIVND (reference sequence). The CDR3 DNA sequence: TGTGCCAGTAGCAGGGGCGGATCTGGAAACACCATATATTTT. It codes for CASSRGGSGNTIYF.

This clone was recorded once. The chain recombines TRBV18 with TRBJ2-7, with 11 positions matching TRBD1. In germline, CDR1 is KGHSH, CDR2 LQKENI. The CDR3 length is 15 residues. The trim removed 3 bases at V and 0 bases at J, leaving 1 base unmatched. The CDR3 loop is CASSPGTGGSYEQYF. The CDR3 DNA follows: TGTGCCAGCTCACCCGGGACAGGGGGCTCCTACGAGCAGTACTTC. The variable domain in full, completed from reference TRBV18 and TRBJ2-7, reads NAGVMQNPRHLVRRRGQEARLRCSPMKGHSHVYWYRQLPEEGLKFMVYLQKENIIDESGMPKERFSAEFPKEGPSILRIQQVVRGDSAAYFCASSPGTGGSYEQYFGPGTRLTVT.

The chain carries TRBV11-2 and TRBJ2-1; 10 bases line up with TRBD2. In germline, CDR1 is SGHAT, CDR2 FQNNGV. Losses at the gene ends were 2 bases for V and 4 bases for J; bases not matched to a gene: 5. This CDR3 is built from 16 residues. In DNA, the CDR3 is TGTGCCAGCAGCTTATTCGGGACTAGCGAGTACAATGAGCAGTTCTTC. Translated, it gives CASSLFGTSEYNEQFF. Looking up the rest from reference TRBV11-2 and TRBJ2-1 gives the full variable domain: EAGVAQSPRYKIIEKRQSVAFWCNPISGHATLYWYQQILGQGPKLLIQFQNNGVVDDSQLPKDRFSAERLKGVDSTLKIQPAKLEDSAVYLCASSLFGTSEYNEQFFGPGTRLTVL.

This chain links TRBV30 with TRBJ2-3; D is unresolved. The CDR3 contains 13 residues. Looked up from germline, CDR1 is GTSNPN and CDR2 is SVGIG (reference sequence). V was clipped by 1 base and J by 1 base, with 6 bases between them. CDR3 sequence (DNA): TGTGCCTGGAGTGGGAAGGGCACAGATACGCAGTATTTT. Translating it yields CAWSGKGTDTQYF.

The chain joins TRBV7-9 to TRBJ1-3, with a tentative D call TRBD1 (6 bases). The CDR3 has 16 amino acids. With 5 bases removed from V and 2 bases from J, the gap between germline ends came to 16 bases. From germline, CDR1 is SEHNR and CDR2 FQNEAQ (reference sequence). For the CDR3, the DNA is TGTGCCAGCAGCGCCGGACAGTATCAAGCTGGAAACACCATATATTTT. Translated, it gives CASSAGQYQAGNTIYF.

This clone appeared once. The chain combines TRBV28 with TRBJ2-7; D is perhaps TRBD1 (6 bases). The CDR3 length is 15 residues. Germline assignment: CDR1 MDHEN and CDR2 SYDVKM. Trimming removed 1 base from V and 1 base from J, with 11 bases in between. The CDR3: CASSLSGALSYEQYF. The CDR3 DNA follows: TGTGCCAGCAGTTTATCAGGGGCCCTTTCCTACGAGCAGTACTTC.